A selection of T cell receptor beta chains follows, all from one sample in a study of cytomegalovirus exposure and HLA in healthy donors. Using immunoSEQ multiplex PCR, the repertoire was profiled, and TCRdb retains in-frame clones only, with some absent. Here the sample spans about 330,000 clones, approximately 90% being singletons. Sequenced sample: PBMCs. The source is a woman aged 18 to 35 in good health and CMV-seronegative. CDR3s include the opening cysteine and the closing phenylalanine or tryptophan. A D gene is named only where the DNA matches it firmly. Size tells how often a clone was seen (once, few, many) or the class of an expanded clone, and some rows leave it out.

D gene	V gene	clone size	J gene	CDR3 DNA	CDR3 protein
TRBD1	TRBV20-1	NA	TRBJ1-2	TGCAGTGCGGCCGGACAGGGGGGCTACACCTTC	CSAAGQGGYTF
NA	TRBV2	NA	TRBJ2-4	TGTGCCAGCAGTGAGAGGGACATTCAGTACTTC	CASSERDIQYF
NA	TRBV27	few	TRBJ1-2	TGTGCCAGCAGTTTATTGGGGGAGGGGTATGGCTACACCTTC	CASSLLGEGYGYTF
NA	TRBV6-1	many	TRBJ1-4	TGTGCCAGCAGTGAAGCCCTTGAGCTGAAACGTCTGTTTTTT	CASSEALELKRLFF
TRBD2	TRBV4-3	NA	TRBJ2-1	TGCGCCAGCAGCCAAGGGCGCGGGAGTAGAAATGAGCAGTTCTTC	CASSQGRGSRNEQFF
NA	TRBV5-1	NA	TRBJ2-2	TGCGCCAGCAGCCCGTTGGGGGGGCTGAACACCGGGGAGCTGTTTTTT	CASSPLGGLNTGELFF
NA	TRBV7-9	NA	TRBJ1-1	TGTGCCAGCAGCCCGCAGGGCCCAAACACTGAAGCTTTCTTT	CASSPQGPNTEAFF
NA	TRBV7-9	NA	TRBJ1-4	TGTGCCAGCAGCTTGTGGGGAGGGGCTGCAACTAATGAAAAACTGTTTTTT	CASSLWGGAATNEKLFF
TRBD2	TRBV19	NA	TRBJ2-2	TGTGCCAGTAGTATAGCGGAACTAGCGGGCCGTACCGGGGAGCTGTTTTTT	CASSIAELAGRTGELFF
TRBD1	TRBV2	NA	TRBJ1-1	TGTGCCAGCAGCGGGGGACAGGGAATCACTGAAGCTTTCTTT	CASSGGQGITEAFF